The following is a T cell receptor beta chain sequence with its context. The antigen is undetermined. This specimen belongs to a study of cytomegalovirus exposure and HLA in healthy donors. The study ran its PCR with 60 Vbeta and 13 Jbeta primers. Method: immunoSEQ multiplex PCR; TCRdb's copy keeps in-frame clones and lacks some. The sample lists 150,000 to 200,000 clones, around 75% occurring once. Per the germline V gene, CDR1 is LGHNA and CDR2 is YSLEER. The V end was cut by 0 bases, the J end by 1 base, with 7 bases between. This CDR3 contains 15 residues. Points from the study as a whole: Among donors in an Asian-associated ancestry cluster, a later analysis reportedly found fewer N-insertions than the roughly 650-donor mean. Researchers reported from a later analysis that most CMV-associated TCR beta chains appeared HLA-restricted. Among TCR beta chains, those listed as cytomegalovirus-associated numbered 164.

The clonotype comes from a woman aged 25 to 39 in good health and CMV-seropositive. What was sequenced was PBMCs. The chain combines TRBV4-3 with TRBJ1-5; D uncertain. The DNA for the CDR3 is TGCGCCAGCAGCCAAGATTACAGAAGCAATCAGCCCCAGCATTTT. It specifies CASSQDYRSNQPQHF.